This T cell receptor (beta chain) is drawn from a study of technical replicates of blood from four donors. CDR1 is SGHNT and CDR2 is YYREEE in the germline V gene (reference sequence). V lost 0 bases and J 0 bases, leaving 7 bases between the germline ends. The CDR3 runs 15 residues. Data came from immunoSEQ multiplex PCR; TCRdb stores just in-frame clones and leaves some out. This table holds 55,000 to 85,000 clones, about 96% found once. J is TRBJ2-1 and V is TRBV5-4; tentatively, D is TRBD1 (5 bases). What was sequenced was T cells isolated from PBMCs. The TCR was taken from a human donor in good health. The CDR3 DNA follows: TGTGCCAGCAGCTTGGGACAGAGCTCCTACAATGAGCAGTTCTTC. This encodes CASSLGQSSYNEQFF.